Listed below are T cell receptor beta chains from one sample, sequenced in a study of blood T cell repertoires in COVID-19. Only in-frame clones appear in the TCRdb table, and some are missing; sequencing was by immunoSEQ multiplex PCR. The sample yields 95,000 to 150,000 clones, over 75% seen once. Sequenced: peripheral blood. The receptors come from a woman between 65 and 79 years old with acute or convalescent COVID-19. Each CDR3 is given with its conserved first and last residue. The order of the fields is V gene, clone size, J gene, CDR3 length, D gene, CDR3 DNA, CDR3 protein. The D gene is left open where the match is weak. Some rows have no size entry. The others give once, few or many, or a class for an expanded clone.

v_call: TRBV5-1; clone_size: few; j_call: TRBJ1-1; cdr3_length: 13; d_call: .; cdr3_nt: TGCGCCAGCAGCAACCCGGGAGGAACTGAAGCTTTCTTT; cdr3_aa: CASSNPGGTEAFF
v_call: TRBV11-2; clone_size: .; j_call: TRBJ1-3; cdr3_length: 15; d_call: .; cdr3_nt: TGTGCCAGCAGCTCACTCGTGGGGAGTGGAAACACCATATATTTT; cdr3_aa: CASSSLVGSGNTIYF
v_call: TRBV27; clone_size: .; j_call: TRBJ1-6; cdr3_length: 13; d_call: TRBD1; cdr3_nt: TGTGCCACCTCCGACAGGGAAAATTCACCTCTCCACTTT; cdr3_aa: CATSDRENSPLHF
v_call: TRBV5-4; clone_size: .; j_call: TRBJ1-2; cdr3_length: 16; d_call: TRBD1; cdr3_nt: TGTGCCAGCAGCACAGGAGGGACAGGGAGGAGTTATGGCTACACCTTC; cdr3_aa: CASSTGGTGRSYGYTF
v_call: TRBV19; clone_size: .; j_call: TRBJ1-3; cdr3_length: 15; d_call: .; cdr3_nt: TGTGCCAGTAGCGCCCTCGGGACTGCTGGAAACACCATATATTTT; cdr3_aa: CASSALGTAGNTIYF
v_call: TRBV7-2; clone_size: .; j_call: TRBJ1-2; cdr3_length: 13; d_call: .; cdr3_nt: TGTGCCAGCAGCAGCGGGCCTTCGAACGGCTACACCTTC; cdr3_aa: CASSSGPSNGYTF
v_call: TRBV4-3; clone_size: .; j_call: TRBJ2-3; cdr3_length: 19; d_call: .; cdr3_nt: TGCGCCAGCAGCCAAGATCGGGGTTTGGGGAGTATCTTCACAGATACGCAGTATTTT; cdr3_aa: CASSQDRGLGSIFTDTQYF
v_call: TRBV4-1; clone_size: .; j_call: TRBJ1-1; cdr3_length: 15; d_call: .; cdr3_nt: TGCGCCAGCAGCCAAGAAGGGGCAGTTTTAACTGAAGCTTTCTTT; cdr3_aa: CASSQEGAVLTEAFF
v_call: TRBV19; clone_size: .; j_call: TRBJ2-3; cdr3_length: 15; d_call: .; cdr3_nt: TGTGCCAGTAGTATAGCCAGACTCAACACAGATACGCAGTATTTT; cdr3_aa: CASSIARLNTDTQYF
v_call: TRBV5-1; clone_size: .; j_call: TRBJ1-2; cdr3_length: 15; d_call: TRBD1; cdr3_nt: TGCGCCAGCAGCCCACAGGGGGCGGCCACGTATGGCTACACCTTC; cdr3_aa: CASSPQGAATYGYTF
v_call: TRBV19; clone_size: .; j_call: TRBJ1-2; cdr3_length: 13; d_call: .; cdr3_nt: TGTGCCAGTAGTAGTGAACAGGGAATTGGCTACACCTTC; cdr3_aa: CASSSEQGIGYTF
v_call: TRBV6-6; clone_size: .; j_call: TRBJ1-5; cdr3_length: 15; d_call: .; cdr3_nt: TGTGCCAGCACCACTGGGGGGGCTAGCAATCAGCCCCAGCATTTT; cdr3_aa: CASTTGGASNQPQHF
v_call: TRBV11-2; clone_size: .; j_call: TRBJ2-3; cdr3_length: 15; d_call: .; cdr3_nt: TGTGCCAGCAGCTTCGGGGTATCGCGCACAGATACGCAGTATTTT; cdr3_aa: CASSFGVSRTDTQYF
v_call: TRBV6-1; clone_size: .; j_call: TRBJ2-7; cdr3_length: 14; d_call: TRBD1; cdr3_nt: TGTGCCAGCACCCCGGGACAGGAGCTGTACGAGCAGTACTTC; cdr3_aa: CASTPGQELYEQYF
v_call: TRBV7-8; clone_size: .; j_call: TRBJ1-6; cdr3_length: 15; d_call: TRBD1; cdr3_nt: TGTGCCAGCCTGACAACGGGACAGTTTAATTCACCCCTCCACTTT; cdr3_aa: CASLTTGQFNSPLHF
v_call: TRBV5-1; clone_size: .; j_call: TRBJ1-2; cdr3_length: 15; d_call: TRBD1; cdr3_nt: TGCGCCAGCAGCTCCGCGGGACAGGGGGGCTATGGCTACACCTTC; cdr3_aa: CASSSAGQGGYGYTF
v_call: TRBV23-1; clone_size: .; j_call: TRBJ2-2; cdr3_length: 14; d_call: .; cdr3_nt: TGCGCGACCCGGAGGGGTAAAGACACCGGGGAGCTGTTTTTT; cdr3_aa: CATRRGKDTGELFF
v_call: TRBV20-1; clone_size: once; j_call: TRBJ1-2; cdr3_length: 10; d_call: .; cdr3_nt: TGCAGTGCTTCCCCGAGGGGCTACACCTTC; cdr3_aa: CSASPRGYTF
v_call: TRBV11-2; clone_size: .; j_call: TRBJ1-1; cdr3_length: 15; d_call: .; cdr3_nt: TGTGCCAGCAGGGGGCTAACAGGGATGAACACTGAAGCTTTCTTT; cdr3_aa: CASRGLTGMNTEAFF
v_call: TRBV24-1; clone_size: .; j_call: TRBJ1-6; cdr3_length: 17; d_call: .; cdr3_nt: TGTGCCACCAGTGACCGACAGGCCCAGAAAGATAATTCACCCCTCCACTTT; cdr3_aa: CATSDRQAQKDNSPLHF
v_call: TRBV4-2; clone_size: .; j_call: TRBJ2-5; cdr3_length: 17; d_call: TRBD2; cdr3_nt: TGTGCCAGCAGCCAAATGGGACTAGCGGGGGGTGGAGAGACCCAGTACTTC; cdr3_aa: CASSQMGLAGGGETQYF
v_call: TRBV5-6; clone_size: few; j_call: TRBJ2-5; cdr3_length: 14; d_call: .; cdr3_nt: TGTGCCAGCAGCTTGACCGGACAGCAAGAGACCCAGTACTTC; cdr3_aa: CASSLTGQQETQYF
v_call: TRBV7-3; clone_size: .; j_call: TRBJ2-1; cdr3_length: 15; d_call: TRBD2; cdr3_nt: TGTGCCAGCAGCCCGGGGGGACTAGCGGGGGAAAAGCAGTTCTTC; cdr3_aa: CASSPGGLAGEKQFF
v_call: TRBV4-3; clone_size: .; j_call: TRBJ2-5; cdr3_length: 18; d_call: .; cdr3_nt: TGCGCCAGCAGCCAAGATTGGCCGGGGGCGCGGGGGAGGGAGACCCAGTACTTC; cdr3_aa: CASSQDWPGARGRETQYF
v_call: TRBV27; clone_size: few; j_call: TRBJ2-7; cdr3_length: 14; d_call: TRBD1; cdr3_nt: TGTGCCAGCAGTTTGGGGACAGCCCCCTACGAGCAGTACTTC; cdr3_aa: CASSLGTAPYEQYF
v_call: TRBV7-2; clone_size: .; j_call: TRBJ2-5; cdr3_length: 14; d_call: .; cdr3_nt: TGTGCCAGCAGCTTAGCGAGCGTTCGGGAGACCCAGTACTTC; cdr3_aa: CASSLASVRETQYF
v_call: TRBV5-4; clone_size: .; j_call: TRBJ2-1; cdr3_length: 14; d_call: TRBD2; cdr3_nt: TGTGCCAGCAGCGCCACCGGGACTAGCAATGAGCAGTTCTTC; cdr3_aa: CASSATGTSNEQFF
v_call: TRBV7-9; clone_size: .; j_call: TRBJ1-4; cdr3_length: 15; d_call: TRBD1; cdr3_nt: TGTGCCAGCAGCTCGGGGGACAGGAGAAATGAAAAACTGTTTTTT; cdr3_aa: CASSSGDRRNEKLFF
v_call: TRBV4-3; clone_size: few; j_call: TRBJ2-7; cdr3_length: 22; d_call: .; cdr3_nt: TGCGCCAGCAGCCAAGTCGACGCCCCAAGCCTACGGGGAGGCATCCGTAGGTACGAGCAGTACTTC; cdr3_aa: CASSQVDAPSLRGGIRRYEQYF
v_call: TRBV5-5; clone_size: once; j_call: TRBJ1-5; cdr3_length: 12; d_call: TRBD1; cdr3_nt: TGTGCCAGCAGCTCAGACAGGGGGTCCCAGCATTTT; cdr3_aa: CASSSDRGSQHF
v_call: TRBV7-2; clone_size: .; j_call: TRBJ2-1; cdr3_length: 15; d_call: .; cdr3_nt: TGTGCCAGCAGCCAGTTCCTGGGGCCATACAATGAGCAGTTCTTC; cdr3_aa: CASSQFLGPYNEQFF
v_call: TRBV11-3; clone_size: .; j_call: TRBJ2-1; cdr3_length: 14; d_call: TRBD1; cdr3_nt: TGTGCCAGCAGCCGGGACAGGGGTCACGATCCGCAGTTCTTC; cdr3_aa: CASSRDRGHDPQFF
v_call: TRBV30; clone_size: few; j_call: TRBJ1-3; cdr3_length: 13; d_call: .; cdr3_nt: TGTGCCTGGACGGGGGTCGGTGGAAACACCATATATTTT; cdr3_aa: CAWTGVGGNTIYF
v_call: TRBV7-2; clone_size: .; j_call: TRBJ1-2; cdr3_length: 15; d_call: .; cdr3_nt: TGTGCCAGCAGCTTAGACTCATCCAATAACTATGGCTACACCTTC; cdr3_aa: CASSLDSSNNYGYTF
v_call: TRBV5-1; clone_size: .; j_call: TRBJ2-1; cdr3_length: 15; d_call: TRBD2; cdr3_nt: TGCGCCAGCGGCGGTAGCGGGGGGGCTATAAATGAGCAGTTCTTC; cdr3_aa: CASGGSGGAINEQFF
v_call: TRBV7-2; clone_size: .; j_call: TRBJ2-1; cdr3_length: 15; d_call: .; cdr3_nt: TGTGCCAGCAGCTTAGGAGGCGTCGGATACAATGAGCAGTTCTTC; cdr3_aa: CASSLGGVGYNEQFF
v_call: TRBV5-6; clone_size: .; j_call: TRBJ2-7; cdr3_length: 16; d_call: TRBD1; cdr3_nt: TGTGCCAGCAGCTCCCGTAGACAGGGGGGGTTCTACGAGCAGTACTTC; cdr3_aa: CASSSRRQGGFYEQYF
v_call: TRBV7-2; clone_size: .; j_call: TRBJ2-3; cdr3_length: 15; d_call: .; cdr3_nt: TGTGCCAGCAGGCAGGACATCTCATGGGGTTTAAGGCAGTATTTT; cdr3_aa: CASRQDISWGLRQYF
v_call: TRBV11-3; clone_size: few; j_call: TRBJ2-3; cdr3_length: 15; d_call: TRBD2; cdr3_nt: TGTGCCAGCAGCCACCGAGCGGGGGTGCGGGATACGCAGTATTTT; cdr3_aa: CASSHRAGVRDTQYF
v_call: TRBV5-1; clone_size: .; j_call: TRBJ2-3; cdr3_length: 14; d_call: .; cdr3_nt: TGCGCCAGCAGCTCCGACTTAAGCACAGATACGCAGTATTTT; cdr3_aa: CASSSDLSTDTQYF